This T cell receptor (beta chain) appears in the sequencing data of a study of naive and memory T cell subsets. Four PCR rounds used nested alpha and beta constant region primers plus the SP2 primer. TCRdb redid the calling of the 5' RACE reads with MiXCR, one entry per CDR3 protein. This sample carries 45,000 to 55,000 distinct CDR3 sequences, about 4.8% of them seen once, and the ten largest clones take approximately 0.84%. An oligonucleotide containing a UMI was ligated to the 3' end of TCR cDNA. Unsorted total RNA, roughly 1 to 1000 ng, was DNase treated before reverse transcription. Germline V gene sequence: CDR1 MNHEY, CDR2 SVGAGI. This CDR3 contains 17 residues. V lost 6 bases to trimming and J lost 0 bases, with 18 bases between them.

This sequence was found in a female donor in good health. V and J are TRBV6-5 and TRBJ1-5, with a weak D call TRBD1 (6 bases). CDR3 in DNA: TGTGCCAGCAGACTAACCGGGACAAAAAGTAGCAATCAGCCCCAGCATTTT. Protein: CASRLTGTKSSNQPQHF.